These T cell receptor beta chains were read from a single sample in a study of cytotoxic CD8 clonotypes in ibrutinib-treated CLL. Produced via immunoSEQ multiplex PCR; TCRdb's table is partial and in-frame only. The data contain 250,000 to 350,000 clones, less than 85% of them singletons. Specimen: PBMCs, collected at disease progression, from a patient treated with ibrutinib. These receptor sequences come from a human donor with chronic lymphocytic leukemia. Each CDR3 is given without its conserved first and last residue. Fields, in order: V gene, J gene, CDR3 length, clone size, CDR3 protein. Rows may omit the clone size; those that give it use once, few, many or a size class.

>TRBV7-6|TRBJ2-3|16|NA
ASSLAPPSGKGSDTQY
>TRBV4-1|TRBJ2-7|12|NA
ASSQDTRIYEQY
>TRBV11-2|TRBJ1-2|14|once
ASSLFLVRVADGYT
>TRBV5-1|TRBJ2-5|12|NA
ASSFSGGGETQY
>TRBV27|TRBJ2-7|11|NA
ASSSRGENEQY
>TRBV6-5|TRBJ2-2|13|NA
ASTGASSRPGELF
>TRBV10-3|TRBJ2-3|11|few
AISESASDTQY
>TRBV27|TRBJ2-7|13|NA
ASSRPGTGGNEQY
>TRBV19|TRBJ2-1|15|few
ASSIPGLLGSYNEQF
>TRBV13|TRBJ2-3|11|NA
ASSLEDTDTQY
>TRBV7-8|TRBJ2-3|13|NA
ASSLLPPPLDTQY
>TRBV7-8|TRBJ2-7|11|few
ASAPSGNYEQY
>TRBV5-6|TRBJ2-2|14|NA
ASSPFFAGAVGELF
>TRBV7-2|TRBJ2-5|13|NA
ASSLYMGGVETQY
>TRBV19|TRBJ2-2|14|NA
ASTGWDRGNTGELF
>TRBV2|TRBJ2-3|14|NA
ASPLAGVISTDTQY
>TRBV9|TRBJ2-5|12|NA
ASSLGGNSETQY
>TRBV19|TRBJ2-7|13|once
ASNAGTGGAYEQY
>TRBV5-6|TRBJ1-5|11|NA
ASSLPGGQPQH
>TRBV4-3|TRBJ2-2|12|NA
ASSHQETTGELF
>TRBV7-3|TRBJ2-5|13|NA
ASSSPGLAGGTQY
>TRBV4-1|TRBJ1-2|14|NA
ASSQDGGGSYYGYT
>TRBV6-1|TRBJ2-7|12|NA
VPSVSPPDYEQY
>TRBV15|TRBJ2-3|14|NA
ATSPQKGGSTDTQY
>TRBV5-1|TRBJ2-5|14|NA
ASSYDRETPQETQY
>TRBV19|TRBJ2-7|12|NA
ASSISDGTAEQY
>TRBV2|TRBJ1-4|12|NA
ASSPLSTNEKLF
>TRBV5-1|TRBJ1-2|12|NA
ASSPPGQFYGYT
>TRBV19|TRBJ2-5|12|NA
ASSSWQGEETQY
>TRBV7-2|TRBJ2-5|12|NA
ASRTSGAQETQY
>TRBV7-3|TRBJ2-3|14|NA
ASSLTGTVEADTQY
>TRBV7-2|TRBJ2-3|15|NA
ASSSTHRAWGTDTQY
>TRBV7-6|TRBJ1-5|11|once
ASSSHSNQPQH
>TRBV25-1|TRBJ1-4|13|NA
ASSEAGRTNEKLF
>TRBV5-4|TRBJ1-3|16|NA
ASSLVPGTALSGNTIY
>TRBV6-1|TRBJ2-7|11|NA
ASSGLPQGEQY
>TRBV19|TRBJ2-2|15|NA
ASSRASGTSNTGELF
>TRBV7-2|TRBJ1-2|12|once
ASSPRLGNYGYT
>TRBV29-1|TRBJ1-3|14|NA
SFEDGQGGSGNTIY
>TRBV9|TRBJ2-3|13|few
ASSVRDRGSGTQY
>TRBV27|TRBJ1-4|12|NA
ASSLLGSNEKLF
>TRBV5-4|TRBJ2-2|14|NA
ASSLGQGGGTGELF
>TRBV4-1|TRBJ2-7|13|NA
ASSQDGEEGYEQY
>TRBV13|TRBJ2-3|10|NA
ASSLTAGAQY
>TRBV4-1|TRBJ1-5|13|NA
ASSQEWHPNQPQH
>TRBV13|TRBJ2-1|14|NA
ASSPLGLAGDNEQF
>TRBV6-5|TRBJ1-5|11|NA
ASWGHFNQPQH
>TRBV6-1|TRBJ2-1|13|NA
ASSALSGIGNEQF
>TRBV13|TRBJ2-7|12|NA
ASSLAESRHEQY
>TRBV7-2|TRBJ2-2|11|NA
ASSPTGAGELF
>TRBV4-2|TRBJ2-3|20|once
ASSQAGGLAVPTAGSTDTQY
>TRBV11-2|TRBJ2-1|13|NA
ASSLVLARYNEQF